This TCR beta chain appears in the sequencing data of a study of shared clonotypes between healthy human individuals. Notes on the study in general: Among the subsets, naive ones generally showed larger estimated richness than memory ones. Sorted-subset sequencing, rarefaction showed, was incomplete despite large depth.

The CDR3 consists of 15 residues. V shed 3 bases and J shed 6 bases, with 14 bases lying between them. In germline, CDR1 is SEHNR, CDR2 FQNEAQ (reference sequence). A note on this clone: The antigen is unknown.

Across several immunoSEQ plates, the genomic DNA of each subset was split evenly. The data were produced by immunoSEQ multiplex PCR, yet TCRdb's version contains in-frame clones alone and is incomplete. The sample has 950,000 to 1,200,000 clones; approximately 77% are singletons. The CD4+ fraction was divided into a CD45RA+ naive subset and a CD45RA-negative memory subset. The TCR was taken from a man aged 18 to 30 in good health. Some clones in this sample may be carry-over from other donors' samples. This chain joins TRBV7-9 and TRBJ2-2; D may be TRBD1 (6 bases). The sample consisted of memory CD4+ T cells from PBMCs. The subset denotes: CD45RA-negative fraction. Written as DNA, the CDR3 is TGTGCCAGCAGCTTGCAGGGGACGAGCGCCGGGGAGCTGTTTTTT. Residues: CASSLQGTSAGELFF.